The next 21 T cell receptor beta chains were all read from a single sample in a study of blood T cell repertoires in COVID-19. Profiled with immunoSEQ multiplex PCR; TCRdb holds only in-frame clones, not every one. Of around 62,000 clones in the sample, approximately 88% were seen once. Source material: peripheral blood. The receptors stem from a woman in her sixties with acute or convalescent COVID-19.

CDR3: CASTLNTEAFF. The CDR3 nucleotides are TGTGCCAGCACCTTGAACACTGAAGCTTTCTTT. The V call is TRBV12-3 or TRBV12-4, the J call TRBJ1-1; D remains ambiguous. The CDR3 length is 11 residues. The germline V and J ends were trimmed by 7 bases and 0 bases, with 3 bases remaining between them.

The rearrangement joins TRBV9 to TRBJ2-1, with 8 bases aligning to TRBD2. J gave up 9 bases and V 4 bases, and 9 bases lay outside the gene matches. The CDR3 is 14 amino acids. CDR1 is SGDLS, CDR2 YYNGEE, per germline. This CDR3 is CASSTPAGAGEQFF. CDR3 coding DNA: TGTGCCAGCAGCACGCCAGCGGGAGCGGGTGAGCAGTTCTTC.

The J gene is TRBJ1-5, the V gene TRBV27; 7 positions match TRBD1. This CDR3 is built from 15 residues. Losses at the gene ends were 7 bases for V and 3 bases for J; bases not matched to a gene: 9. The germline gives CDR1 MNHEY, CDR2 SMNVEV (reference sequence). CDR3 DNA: TGTGCCAGCAATAAGGCAGGGGGGAACAATCAGCCCCAGCATTTT. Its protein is CASNKAGGNNQPQHF.

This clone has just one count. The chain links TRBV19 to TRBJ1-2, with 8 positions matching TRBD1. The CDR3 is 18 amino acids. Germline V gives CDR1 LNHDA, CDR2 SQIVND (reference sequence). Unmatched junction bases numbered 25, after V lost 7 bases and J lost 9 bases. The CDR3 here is CASTFPSGRGRNYSSYTF. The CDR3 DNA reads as TGTGCCAGTACCTTCCCATCAGGCAGGGGGCGCAACTATTCCAGCTACACCTTC.

The CDR3 DNA is TGTGCCATCAGTGAACAAGCGAAGTCTGGGGCCAACGTCCTGACTTTC. Residues: CAISEQAKSGANVLTF. V gene TRBV10-3 combines with J gene TRBJ2-6, with D hard to call. CDR1 is ENHRY, CDR2 SYGVKD, per germline. V lost 3 bases, J lost 1 base, and 10 bases lay in between. This CDR3 spans 16 amino acids.

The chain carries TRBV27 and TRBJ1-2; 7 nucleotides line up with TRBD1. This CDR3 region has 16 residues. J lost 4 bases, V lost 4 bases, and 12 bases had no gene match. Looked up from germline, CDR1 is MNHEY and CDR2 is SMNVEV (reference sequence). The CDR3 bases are TGTGCCAGCAGTTATGGCAGGGGGTTTGGTGTCTATGGCTACACCTTC. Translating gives CASSYGRGFGVYGYTF.

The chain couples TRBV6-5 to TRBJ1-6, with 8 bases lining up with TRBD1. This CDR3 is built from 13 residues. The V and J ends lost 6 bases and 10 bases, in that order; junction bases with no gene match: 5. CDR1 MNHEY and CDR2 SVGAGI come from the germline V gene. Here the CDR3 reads CASRTWTGSPLHF. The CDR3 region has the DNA TGTGCCAGCAGGACATGGACAGGGTCACCCCTCCACTTT.

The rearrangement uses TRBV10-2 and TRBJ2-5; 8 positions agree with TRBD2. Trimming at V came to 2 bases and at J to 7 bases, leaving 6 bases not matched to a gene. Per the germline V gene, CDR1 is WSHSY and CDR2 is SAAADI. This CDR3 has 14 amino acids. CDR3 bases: TGCGCCAGCAGTGAGATGGCGGGGGGAGGGACCCAGTACTTC. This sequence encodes CASSEMAGGGTQYF.

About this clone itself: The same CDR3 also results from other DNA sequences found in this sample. CDR3 loop: CASSRGDRGDGYTF. The CDR3 coding sequence is TGCGCCAGCAGCAGGGGGGACAGGGGAGATGGCTACACCTTC. The V call is TRBV5-1, the J call TRBJ1-2; 10 bases agree with TRBD1. Trimming at V came to 4 bases and at J to 6 bases, leaving 6 bases not matched to a gene. This CDR3 has 14 residues. Germline CDR1 reads SGHRS; CDR2 reads YFSETQ.

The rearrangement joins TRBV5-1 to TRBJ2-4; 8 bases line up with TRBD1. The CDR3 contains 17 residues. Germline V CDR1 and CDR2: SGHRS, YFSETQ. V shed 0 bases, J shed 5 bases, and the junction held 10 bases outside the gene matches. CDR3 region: CASSLVWTGQGENIQYF. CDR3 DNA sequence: TGCGCCAGCAGCTTGGTCTGGACAGGGCAAGGGGAAAACATTCAGTACTTC.

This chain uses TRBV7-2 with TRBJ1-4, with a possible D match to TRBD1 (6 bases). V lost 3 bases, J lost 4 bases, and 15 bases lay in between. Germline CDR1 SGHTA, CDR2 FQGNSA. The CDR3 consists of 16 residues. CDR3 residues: CASSLGRRGDNEKLFF. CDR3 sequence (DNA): TGTGCCAGCAGCTTGGGACGCAGGGGAGATAATGAAAAACTGTTTTTT. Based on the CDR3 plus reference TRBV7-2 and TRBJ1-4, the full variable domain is GAGVSQSPSNKVTEKGKDVELRCDPISGHTALYWYRQSLGQGLEFLIYFQGNSAPDKSGLPSDRFSAERTGGSVSTLTIQRTQQEDSAVYLCASSLGRRGDNEKLFFGSGTQLSVL.

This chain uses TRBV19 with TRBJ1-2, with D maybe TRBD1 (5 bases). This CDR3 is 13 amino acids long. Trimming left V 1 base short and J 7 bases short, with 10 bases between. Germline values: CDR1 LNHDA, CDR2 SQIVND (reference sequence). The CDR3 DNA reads TGTGCCAGTAGTATAGTAGGGGTTACTGGCTACACCTTC. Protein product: CASSIVGVTGYTF. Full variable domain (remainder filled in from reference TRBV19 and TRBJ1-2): DGGITQSPKYLFRKEGQNVTLSCEQNLNHDAMYWYRQDPGQGLRLIYYSQIVNDFQKGDIAEGYSVSREKKESFPLTVTSAQKNPTAFYLCASSIVGVTGYTFGSGTRLTVV.

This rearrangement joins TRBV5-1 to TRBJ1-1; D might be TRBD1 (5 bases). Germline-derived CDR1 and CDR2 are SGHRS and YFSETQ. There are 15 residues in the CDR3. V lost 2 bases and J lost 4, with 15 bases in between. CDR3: CASSFRRQSTTEAFF. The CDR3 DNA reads TGCGCCAGCAGCTTTAGGCGACAGTCGACCACTGAAGCTTTCTTT.

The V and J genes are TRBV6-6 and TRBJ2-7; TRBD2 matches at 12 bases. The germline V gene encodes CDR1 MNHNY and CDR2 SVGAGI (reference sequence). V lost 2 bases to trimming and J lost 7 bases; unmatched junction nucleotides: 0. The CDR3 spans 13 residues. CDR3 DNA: TGTGCCAGCAGTTACGGGACTAGCGGGGAGCAGTACGTC. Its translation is CASSYGTSGEQYV.

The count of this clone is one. The CDR3 nucleotides are TGTGCCAGCACGACGGGTAAGGCTGGCTACACCTTC. Translation gives CASTTGKAGYTF. This chain joins TRBV27 and TRBJ1-2; D remains unclear. This CDR3 has 12 residues. Trimming left V 7 bases short and J 7 bases short, with 13 bases between. Germline V gene sequence: CDR1 MNHEY, CDR2 SMNVEV (reference sequence).

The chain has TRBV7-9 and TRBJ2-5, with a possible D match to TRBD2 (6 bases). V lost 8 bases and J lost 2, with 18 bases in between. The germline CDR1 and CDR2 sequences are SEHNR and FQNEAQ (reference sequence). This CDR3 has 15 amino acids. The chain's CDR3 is CASSRGSILQETQYF. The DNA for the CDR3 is TGTGCCAGCTCCCGGGGGAGTATTTTACAAGAGACCCAGTACTTC.

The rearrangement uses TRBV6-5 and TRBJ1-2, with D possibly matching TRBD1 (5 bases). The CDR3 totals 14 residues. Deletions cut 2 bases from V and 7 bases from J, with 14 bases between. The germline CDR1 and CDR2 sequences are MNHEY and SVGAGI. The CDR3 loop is CASSYDSLVGGYTF. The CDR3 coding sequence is TGTGCCAGCAGTTACGACAGCCTAGTCGGTGGCTACACCTTC.

The CDR3 spells CASSLRGGSYNEQFF. The CDR3 bases are TGTGCCAGCAGCCTACGCGGAGGCTCCTACAATGAGCAGTTCTTC. The V and J genes are TRBV11-2 and TRBJ2-1, with D tentatively TRBD2 (5 bases). V lost 5 bases and J lost 0, with 11 bases in between. The germline V gene encodes CDR1 SGHAT and CDR2 FQNNGV. The CDR3 has 15 residues.

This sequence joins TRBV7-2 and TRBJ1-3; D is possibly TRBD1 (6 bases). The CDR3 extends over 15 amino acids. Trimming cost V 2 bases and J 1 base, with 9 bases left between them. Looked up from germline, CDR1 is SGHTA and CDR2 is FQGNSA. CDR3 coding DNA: TGTGCCAGCAGCTTAACCGACAGGTCTGGAAACACCATATATTTT. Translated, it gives CASSLTDRSGNTIYF.

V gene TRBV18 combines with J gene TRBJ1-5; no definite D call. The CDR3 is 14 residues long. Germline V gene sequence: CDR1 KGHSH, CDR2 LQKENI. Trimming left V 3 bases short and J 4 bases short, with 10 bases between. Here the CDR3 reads CASSPYGANQPQHF. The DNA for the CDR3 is TGTGCCAGCTCACCCTACGGAGCAAATCAGCCCCAGCATTTT.

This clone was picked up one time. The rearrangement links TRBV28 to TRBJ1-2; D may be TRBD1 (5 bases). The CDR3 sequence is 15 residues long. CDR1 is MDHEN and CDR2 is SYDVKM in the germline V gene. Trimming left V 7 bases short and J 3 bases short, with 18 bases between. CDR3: CASNGGERAHYGYTF. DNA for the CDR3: TGTGCCAGCAATGGGGGGGAGAGAGCGCACTATGGCTACACCTTC.